These T cell receptor beta chains were read from a single sample in a study of OX40 agonist ivuxolimab in advanced cancers. The assay was immunoSEQ multiplex PCR, and TCRdb's table has in-frame clones only and misses some. The repertoire holds 15,000 to 25,000 clones, with 68% as singletons. Here the sequenced sample was CD4+ or CD8+ T cells sorted from blood, taken in a trial of the OX40 agonist ivuxolimab. The receptor set was obtained from an adult with an advanced solid tumor such as melanoma, head and neck, liver or kidney cancer. CDR3s include the opening cysteine and the closing phenylalanine or tryptophan. D genes are given only for firm matches. Clone size is given for some rows only: seen once, a few or many times, or a class if the clone is expanded.

V: TRBV27
size: .
J: TRBJ2-7
D: .
CDR3: CASSLLGHEQYF
DNA: TGTGCCAGCAGTTTATTAGGCCACGAGCAGTACTTC

V: TRBV2
size: .
J: TRBJ2-7
D: .
CDR3: CASSERVLYEQYF
DNA: TGTGCCAGCAGTGAGAGGGTACTATACGAGCAGTACTTC

V: TRBV6-5
size: .
J: TRBJ1-2
D: .
CDR3: CASGLGITNYGYTF
DNA: TGTGCCAGCGGCCTCGGTATAACTAACTATGGCTACACCTTC

V: TRBV4-1
size: .
J: TRBJ2-7
D: .
CDR3: CASSQGWQGPLYEQYF
DNA: TGCGCCAGCAGCCAAGGATGGCAGGGACCCCTCTACGAGCAGTACTTC

V: TRBV27
size: .
J: TRBJ2-2
D: TRBD2
CDR3: CASSFGLAGGTGELFF
DNA: TGTGCCAGCAGTTTTGGGCTAGCGGGGGGCACCGGGGAGCTGTTTTTT

V: TRBV5-4
size: .
J: TRBJ1-4
D: .
CDR3: CASSRRGSHEKLFF
DNA: TGTGCCAGCAGCCGGAGAGGTTCCCATGAAAAACTGTTTTTT

V: TRBV6-6
size: .
J: TRBJ2-5
D: .
CDR3: CASSYGLQETQYF
DNA: TGTGCCAGCAGTTACGGCCTCCAAGAGACCCAGTACTTC

V: TRBV7-6
size: .
J: TRBJ2-6
D: .
CDR3: CASSPQGSGANVLTF
DNA: TGTGCCAGCAGCCCCCAGGGATCTGGGGCCAACGTCCTGACTTTC

V: TRBV6-6
size: .
J: TRBJ1-3
D: .
CDR3: CASSYDTPGNTIYF
DNA: TGTGCCAGCAGTTACGATACCCCTGGAAACACCATATATTTT

V: TRBV5-6
size: .
J: TRBJ1-2
D: .
CDR3: CASSSRRSWGDGYTF
DNA: TGTGCCAGCAGCTCCCGCCGGAGTTGGGGTGATGGCTACACCTTC

V: TRBV4-1
size: .
J: TRBJ2-1
D: .
CDR3: CASSPSSGSYNEQFF
DNA: TGCGCCAGCAGCCCTTCATCAGGCTCCTACAATGAGCAGTTCTTC

V: TRBV28
size: .
J: TRBJ2-2
D: .
CDR3: CASERLENGELFF
DNA: TGTGCCAGCGAAAGGTTGGAGAACGGGGAGCTGTTTTTT

V: TRBV11-2
size: .
J: TRBJ2-1
D: TRBD2
CDR3: CASTLGLAGGRSSYNEQFF
DNA: TGTGCCAGCACCCTCGGACTAGCGGGGGGGAGAAGCTCCTACAATGAGCAGTTCTTC

V: TRBV4-1
size: once
J: TRBJ1-1
D: .
CDR3: CASSPTGLNTEAFF
DNA: TGCGCCAGCAGCCCGACAGGCTTGAACACTGAAGCTTTCTTT

V: TRBV27
size: .
J: TRBJ2-7
D: .
CDR3: CASSLQGLSYEQYF
DNA: TGTGCCAGCAGTTTGCAGGGTCTTTCCTACGAGCAGTACTTC

V: TRBV4-1
size: .
J: TRBJ1-1
D: .
CDR3: CASSQVGALEAFF
DNA: TGCGCCAGCAGCCAAGTTGGGGCCTTAGAAGCTTTCTTT

V: TRBV9
size: medium-sized
J: TRBJ1-1
D: .
CDR3: CASSETGTLNTEAFF
DNA: TGTGCCAGCAGCGAAACGGGAACCTTGAACACTGAAGCTTTCTTT

V: TRBV2
size: few
J: TRBJ2-5
D: .
CDR3: CAIMDRLGQYF
DNA: TGTGCCATCATGGACCGCCTAGGCCAGTACTTC

V: TRBV7-9
size: .
J: TRBJ2-5
D: .
CDR3: CASSLQVQETQYF
DNA: TGTGCCAGCAGCTTGCAGGTTCAAGAGACCCAGTACTTC

V: TRBV13
size: many
J: TRBJ2-7
D: .
CDR3: CASSSPFRKGLEQYF
DNA: TGTGCCAGCAGCTCGCCTTTCCGTAAAGGGCTCGAGCAGTACTTC

V: TRBV13
size: .
J: TRBJ2-3
D: TRBD1
CDR3: CASSLGQAGDTQYF
DNA: TGTGCCAGCAGCTTGGGACAGGCGGGGGATACGCAGTATTTT

V: TRBV9
size: few
J: TRBJ1-1
D: .
CDR3: CASSVDLNTEAFF
DNA: TGTGCCAGCAGCGTTGACCTGAACACTGAAGCTTTCTTT

V: TRBV2
size: .
J: TRBJ2-7
D: .
CDR3: CASSEWGHGSYEQYF
DNA: TGTGCCAGCAGTGAATGGGGGCATGGATCCTACGAGCAGTACTTC

V: TRBV6-1
size: few
J: TRBJ2-1
D: TRBD1
CDR3: CASSETGDNEQFF
DNA: TGTGCCAGCAGTGAGACAGGGGACAATGAGCAGTTCTTC

V: TRBV7-8
size: .
J: TRBJ2-1
D: .
CDR3: CASSLDLSSYNEQFF
DNA: TGTGCCAGCAGCTTAGATTTGAGCTCCTACAATGAGCAGTTCTTC

V: TRBV5-4
size: .
J: TRBJ1-1
D: .
CDR3: CASSLEIGGKVTEAFF
DNA: TGTGCCAGCAGCTTGGAAATAGGGGGGAAGGTCACTGAAGCTTTCTTT

V: TRBV7-2
size: .
J: TRBJ2-7
D: TRBD2
CDR3: CASSFGGGSTYEQYF
DNA: TGTGCCAGCAGCTTTGGCGGGGGATCTACCTACGAGCAGTACTTC

V: TRBV6-6
size: .
J: TRBJ2-5
D: .
CDR3: CASSYGTSSEETQYF
DNA: TGTGCCAGCAGTTACGGGACATCGTCTGAAGAGACCCAGTACTTC

V: TRBV7-2
size: many
J: TRBJ2-4
D: .
CDR3: CASSYPDLYGNIQYF
DNA: TGTGCCAGCAGCTATCCCGACCTATACGGGAACATTCAGTACTTC

V: TRBV4-2
size: .
J: TRBJ2-5
D: TRBD2
CDR3: CASSQERGGQETQYF
DNA: TGTGCCAGCAGCCAAGAGCGGGGGGGCCAAGAGACCCAGTACTTC

V: TRBV15
size: once
J: TRBJ2-5
D: .
CDR3: CATSSYRGGQTQYF
DNA: TGTGCCACCAGCAGTTACAGGGGAGGGCAGACCCAGTACTTC

V: TRBV7-8
size: .
J: TRBJ2-1
D: TRBD2
CDR3: CASRRTSGDYNEQFF
DNA: TGTGCCAGCAGAAGGACTAGCGGAGATTACAATGAGCAGTTCTTC

V: TRBV5-5
size: .
J: TRBJ2-7
D: .
CDR3: CASSLEIAGTGFTYEQYF
DNA: TGTGCCAGCAGCTTAGAGATTGCCGGGACGGGATTTACTTACGAGCAGTACTTC

V: TRBV9
size: .
J: TRBJ2-5
D: TRBD1
CDR3: CASSVETGGPETQYF
DNA: TGTGCCAGCAGCGTAGAAACAGGGGGCCCGGAGACCCAGTACTTC

V: TRBV28
size: .
J: TRBJ2-3
D: .
CDR3: CASSFWDGGTDTQYF
DNA: TGTGCCAGCAGTTTTTGGGACGGAGGCACAGATACGCAGTATTTT

V: TRBV5-5
size: .
J: TRBJ1-1
D: .
CDR3: CASRAPGNTEAFF
DNA: TGTGCCAGCAGGGCCCCAGGGAACACTGAAGCTTTCTTT

V: TRBV2
size: .
J: TRBJ2-1
D: .
CDR3: CASSDVGARVDEQFF
DNA: TGTGCCAGCAGTGATGTAGGGGCGCGAGTCGATGAGCAGTTCTTC

V: TRBV6-6
size: .
J: TRBJ2-5
D: .
CDR3: CASSYSTQETQYF
DNA: TGTGCCAGCAGTTACTCGACTCAAGAGACCCAGTACTTC

V: TRBV6-6
size: .
J: TRBJ2-7
D: .
CDR3: CASSFGPYEQYF
DNA: TGTGCCAGCAGTTTCGGCCCCTACGAGCAGTACTTC

V: TRBV5-3
size: .
J: TRBJ1-5
D: .
CDR3: CASSLNMDRNQPQHF
DNA: TGTGCCAGCAGCCTTAATATGGACCGCAATCAGCCCCAGCATTTT

V: TRBV27
size: .
J: TRBJ2-7
D: .
CDR3: CASSLKAWQDHRWGEQYF
DNA: TGTGCCAGCAGTTTAAAGGCGTGGCAGGACCATCGGTGGGGGGAGCAGTACTTC

V: TRBV18
size: .
J: TRBJ2-5
D: TRBD1
CDR3: CASSSDRGLEETQYF
DNA: TGTGCCAGCTCAAGCGACAGGGGGCTGGAAGAGACCCAGTACTTC

V: TRBV7-3
size: .
J: TRBJ2-1
D: TRBD2
CDR3: CASSLLAGVSDEQFF
DNA: TGTGCCAGCAGCTTACTAGCGGGAGTTAGTGATGAGCAGTTCTTC

V: TRBV2
size: .
J: TRBJ1-1
D: .
CDR3: CASSDTPNTEAFF
DNA: TGTGCCAGCAGTGATACCCCGAACACTGAAGCTTTCTTT

V: TRBV7-9
size: few
J: TRBJ2-1
D: .
CDR3: CASSSGGVDNEQFF
DNA: TGTGCCAGCAGCTCAGGAGGTGTTGACAATGAGCAGTTCTTC

V: TRBV6-6
size: .
J: TRBJ2-7
D: .
CDR3: CASSYSLPYEQYF
DNA: TGTGCCAGCAGTTATTCCCTCCCCTACGAGCAGTACTTC

V: TRBV5-4
size: .
J: TRBJ1-6
D: TRBD1
CDR3: CASTHENPGTGSSPLHF
DNA: TGTGCCAGCACTCACGAAAATCCCGGGACAGGGAGTTCACCCCTCCACTTT

V: TRBV7-9
size: .
J: TRBJ1-5
D: .
CDR3: CASSASGRVNQPQHF
DNA: TGTGCCAGCAGCGCTAGCGGCAGGGTGAATCAGCCCCAGCATTTT

V: TRBV19
size: medium-sized
J: TRBJ2-7
D: .
CDR3: CASSIAQDSSYEQYF
DNA: TGTGCCAGTAGTATAGCACAGGACAGCTCCTACGAGCAGTACTTC

V: TRBV7-9
size: medium-sized
J: TRBJ2-7
D: TRBD2
CDR3: CASRDGLAYEQYF
DNA: TGTGCCAGCAGAGATGGACTAGCCTACGAGCAGTACTTC

V: TRBV4-3
size: .
J: TRBJ2-7
D: .
CDR3: CASSQTEIGDYEQYF
DNA: TGCGCCAGCAGCCAAACCGAAATTGGTGACTACGAGCAGTACTTC

V: TRBV4-3
size: .
J: TRBJ2-7
D: TRBD1
CDR3: CASSQDRTGYEQYF
DNA: TGCGCCAGCAGCCAAGATCGGACAGGTTACGAGCAGTACTTC

V: TRBV6-5
size: .
J: TRBJ2-5
D: .
CDR3: CASSYSGPLETQYF
DNA: TGTGCCAGCAGTTACTCGGGGCCCCTGGAGACCCAGTACTTC

V: TRBV6-1
size: .
J: TRBJ2-1
D: TRBD2
CDR3: CATTSGDYNEQFF
DNA: TGTGCCACTACTAGCGGGGATTACAATGAGCAGTTCTTC

V: TRBV2
size: .
J: TRBJ1-2
D: .
CDR3: CASSEGGPYGYTF
DNA: TGTGCCAGCAGCGAGGGGGGCCCCTATGGCTACACCTTC

V: TRBV27
size: .
J: TRBJ1-1
D: .
CDR3: CASSFTGNTEAFF
DNA: TGTGCCAGCAGTTTCACAGGGAACACTGAAGCTTTCTTT

V: TRBV6-1
size: few
J: TRBJ1-1
D: .
CDR3: CASSRVMEGGAEAFF
DNA: TGTGCCAGCAGTCGGGTAATGGAGGGAGGGGCTGAAGCTTTCTTT

V: TRBV10-3
size: medium-sized
J: TRBJ1-1
D: .
CDR3: CAISESGEAEAFF
DNA: TGTGCCATCAGTGAGTCCGGGGAGGCTGAAGCTTTCTTT

V: TRBV27
size: .
J: TRBJ2-7
D: .
CDR3: CASSLAGVGYEQYF
DNA: TGTGCCAGCAGTTTAGCAGGGGTTGGTTACGAGCAGTACTTC